This TCR beta chain comes out of a study of identical twins. TCRdb itself ran the 5' RACE reads through MiXCR, one entry per CDR3 protein. Among approximately 1.8 million distinct CDR3 sequences listed, 32% were seen once. To note about this clonotype: Its target is unknown.

This CDR3 spans 14 amino acids. V was cut by 0 bases and J by 3 bases, with 12 bases left in between. Germline assignment: CDR1 DFQATT and CDR2 SNEGSKA (reference sequence). General study points: Beta out-of-frame sequences showed weaker excess twin sharing. With monozygotic twins, out-of-frame TCR alpha sharing exceeded what models estimated. Analyses of zero insertions could, in part, be confounded by invariant MAIT and iNKT cells.

This rearrangement joins TRBV20-1 to TRBJ2-7, with D possibly being TRBD1 (5 bases). This sequence originates from a newborn girl in good health. Sequencing was performed on cord blood. The CDR3 DNA reads TGCAGTGCTAGAGAATTGGGGCAGATCTACGAGCAGTACTTC. Translation gives CSARELGQIYEQYF.